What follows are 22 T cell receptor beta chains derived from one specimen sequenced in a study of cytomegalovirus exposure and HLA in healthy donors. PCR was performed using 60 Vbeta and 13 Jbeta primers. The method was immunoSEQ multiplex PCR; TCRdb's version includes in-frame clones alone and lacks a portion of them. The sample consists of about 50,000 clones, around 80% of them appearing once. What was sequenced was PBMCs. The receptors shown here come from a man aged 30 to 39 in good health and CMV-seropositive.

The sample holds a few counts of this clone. The CDR3 reads CASSPLAGAHNEQFF. CDR3 in DNA: TGTGCCAGCAGCCCTCTAGCGGGGGCCCACAATGAGCAGTTCTTC. The rearrangement uses TRBV5-6 and TRBJ2-1; 10 positions agree with TRBD2. The germline V gene encodes CDR1 SGHDT and CDR2 YYEEEE. The CDR3 contains 15 residues. V was clipped by 4 bases and J by 5 bases; unmatched bases: 6.

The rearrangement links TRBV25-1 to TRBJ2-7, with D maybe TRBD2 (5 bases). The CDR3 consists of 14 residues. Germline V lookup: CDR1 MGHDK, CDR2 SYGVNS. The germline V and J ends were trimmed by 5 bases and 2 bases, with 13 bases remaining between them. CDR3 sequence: CASSSTLAPYEQYF. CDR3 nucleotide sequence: TGTGCCAGCAGTTCCACTCTAGCCCCCTACGAGCAGTACTTC.

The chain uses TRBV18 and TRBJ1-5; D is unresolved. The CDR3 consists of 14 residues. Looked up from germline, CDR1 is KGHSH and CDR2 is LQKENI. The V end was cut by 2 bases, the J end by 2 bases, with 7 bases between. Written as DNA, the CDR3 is TGTGCCAGCTCACCAGGGCCAGGCAATCAGCCCCAGCATTTT. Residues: CASSPGPGNQPQHF. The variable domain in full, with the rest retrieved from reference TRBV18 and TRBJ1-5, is NAGVMQNPRHLVRRRGQEARLRCSPMKGHSHVYWYRQLPEEGLKFMVYLQKENIIDESGMPKERFSAEFPKEGPSILRIQQVVRGDSAAYFCASSPGPGNQPQHFGDGTRLSIL.

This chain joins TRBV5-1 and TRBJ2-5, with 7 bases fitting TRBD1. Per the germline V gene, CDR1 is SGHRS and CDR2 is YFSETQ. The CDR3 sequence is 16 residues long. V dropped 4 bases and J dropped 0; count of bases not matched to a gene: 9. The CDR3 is CASSLVRGQYQETQYF. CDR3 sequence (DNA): TGCGCCAGCAGCCTGGTCCGGGGACAGTACCAAGAGACCCAGTACTTC.

CDR3 nucleotide sequence: TGTGCCAGTAGTATTCTCCGCCAGGGAGGAAGAACTGAAGCTTTCTTT. It yields the protein CASSILRQGGRTEAFF. The chain is built from TRBV19 and TRBJ1-1, with D possibly TRBD1 on 5 matching bases. Germline CDR1 reads LNHDA; CDR2 reads SQIVND (reference sequence). The CDR3 loop spans 16 amino acids. Trimming took off 3 bases at V and 5 bases at J, with 19 bases between the two ends.

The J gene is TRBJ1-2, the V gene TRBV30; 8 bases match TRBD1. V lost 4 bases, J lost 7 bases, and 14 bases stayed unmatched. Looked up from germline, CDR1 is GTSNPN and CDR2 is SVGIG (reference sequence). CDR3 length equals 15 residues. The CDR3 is CAWTDPGGPWGGYTF. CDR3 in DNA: TGTGCCTGGACCGACCCAGGGGGCCCTTGGGGTGGCTACACCTTC.

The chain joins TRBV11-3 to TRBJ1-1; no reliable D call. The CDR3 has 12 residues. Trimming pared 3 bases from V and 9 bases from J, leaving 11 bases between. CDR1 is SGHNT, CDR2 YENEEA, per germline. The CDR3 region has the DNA TGTGCCAGCAGCTTGAAATCTGAGCAAGCTTTCTTT. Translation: CASSLKSEQAFF.

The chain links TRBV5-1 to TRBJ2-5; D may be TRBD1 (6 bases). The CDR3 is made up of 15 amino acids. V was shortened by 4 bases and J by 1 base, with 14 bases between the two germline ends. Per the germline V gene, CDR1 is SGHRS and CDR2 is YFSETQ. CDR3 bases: TGCGCCAGCAGCGCGAGGGTGGGGGCCCAAGAGACCCAGTACTTC. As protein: CASSARVGAQETQYF.

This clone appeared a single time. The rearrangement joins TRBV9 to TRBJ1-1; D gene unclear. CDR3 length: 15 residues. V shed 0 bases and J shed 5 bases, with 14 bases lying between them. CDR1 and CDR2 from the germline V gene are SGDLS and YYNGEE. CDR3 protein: CASSVVAPLETEAFF. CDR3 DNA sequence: TGTGCCAGCAGCGTAGTAGCCCCTTTGGAGACTGAAGCTTTCTTT.

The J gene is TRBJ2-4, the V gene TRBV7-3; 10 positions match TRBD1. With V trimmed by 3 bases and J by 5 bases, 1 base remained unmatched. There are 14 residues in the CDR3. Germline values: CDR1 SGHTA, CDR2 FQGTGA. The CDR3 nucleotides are TGTGCCAGCAGCTTGACAGGGGGCCAAAACATTCAGTACTTC. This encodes CASSLTGGQNIQYF.

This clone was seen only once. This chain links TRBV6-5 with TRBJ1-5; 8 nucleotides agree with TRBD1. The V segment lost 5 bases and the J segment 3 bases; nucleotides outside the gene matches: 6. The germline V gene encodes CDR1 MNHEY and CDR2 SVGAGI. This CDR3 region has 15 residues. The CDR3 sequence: CASSPSTGDNQPQHF. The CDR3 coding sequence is TGTGCCAGCAGTCCGTCGACAGGGGACAATCAGCCCCAGCATTTT.

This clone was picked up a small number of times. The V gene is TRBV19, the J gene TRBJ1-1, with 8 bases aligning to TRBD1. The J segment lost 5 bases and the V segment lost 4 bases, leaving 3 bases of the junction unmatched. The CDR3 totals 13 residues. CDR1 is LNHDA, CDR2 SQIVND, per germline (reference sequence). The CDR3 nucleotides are TGTGCCAGTAGTACAGGGGGCAGGACTGAAGCTTTCTTT. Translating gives CASSTGGRTEAFF.

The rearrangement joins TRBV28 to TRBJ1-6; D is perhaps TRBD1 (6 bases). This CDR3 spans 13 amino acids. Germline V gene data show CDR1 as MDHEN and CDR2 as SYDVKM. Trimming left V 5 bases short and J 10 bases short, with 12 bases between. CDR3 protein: CASSVTGTSPLHF. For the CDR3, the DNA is TGTGCCAGCAGTGTGACAGGAACCTCACCCCTCCACTTT.

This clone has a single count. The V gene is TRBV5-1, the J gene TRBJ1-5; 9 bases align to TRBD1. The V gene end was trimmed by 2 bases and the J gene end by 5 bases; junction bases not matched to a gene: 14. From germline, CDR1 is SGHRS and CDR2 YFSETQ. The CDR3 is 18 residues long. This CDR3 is CASSFMNFGTGSYQPQHF. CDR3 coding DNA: TGCGCCAGCAGCTTTATGAATTTCGGGACAGGGAGTTATCAGCCCCAGCATTTT.

CDR3 bases: TGTGCCAGCACCAGGGGTCGGGAATACGAGCAGTACTTC. It specifies CASTRGREYEQYF. This rearrangement joins TRBV7-6 to TRBJ2-7; D is perhaps TRBD1 (6 bases). This CDR3 is built from 13 residues. CDR1 is SGHVS and CDR2 is FNYEAQ in the germline V gene. V was cut by 7 bases and J by 4 bases, with 14 bases left in between.

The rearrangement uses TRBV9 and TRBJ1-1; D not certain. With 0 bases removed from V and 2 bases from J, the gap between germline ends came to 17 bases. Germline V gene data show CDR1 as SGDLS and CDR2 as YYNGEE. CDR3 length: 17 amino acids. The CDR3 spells CASSVGARLMSNTEAFF. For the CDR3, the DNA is TGTGCCAGCAGCGTAGGGGCCCGCCTGATGAGCAACACTGAAGCTTTCTTT.

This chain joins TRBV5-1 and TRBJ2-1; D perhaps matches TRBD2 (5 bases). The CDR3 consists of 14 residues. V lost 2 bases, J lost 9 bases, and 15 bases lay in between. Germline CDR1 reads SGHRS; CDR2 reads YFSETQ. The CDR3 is CASSFAGDSSEQFF. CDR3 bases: TGCGCCAGCAGCTTTGCCGGGGATTCGTCTGAGCAGTTCTTC. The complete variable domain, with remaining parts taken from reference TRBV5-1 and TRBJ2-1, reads KAGVTQTPRYLIKTRGQQVTLSCSPISGHRSVSWYQQTPGQGLQFLFEYFSETQRNKGNFPGRFSGRQFSNSRSEMNVSTLELGDSALYLCASSFAGDSSEQFFGPGTRLTVL.

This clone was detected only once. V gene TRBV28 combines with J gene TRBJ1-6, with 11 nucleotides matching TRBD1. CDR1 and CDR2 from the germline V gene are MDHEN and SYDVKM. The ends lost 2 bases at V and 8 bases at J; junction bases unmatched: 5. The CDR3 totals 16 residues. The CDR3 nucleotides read TGTGCCAGCAGTTTACTGGGACAGGGGGGATATTCACCCCTCCACTTT. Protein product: CASSLLGQGGYSPLHF.

The CDR3 nucleotides are TGTGCTAGTGGTTTGGGGCCGGAAGCTTTCTTT. This translates into CASGLGPEAFF. The gene calls are TRBV12-5 and TRBJ1-1; no clear D. The CDR3 is 11 residues long. Germline CDR1 and CDR2: LGHNT and FRNRAP. Deletions cut 1 base from V and 8 bases from J, with 5 bases between.

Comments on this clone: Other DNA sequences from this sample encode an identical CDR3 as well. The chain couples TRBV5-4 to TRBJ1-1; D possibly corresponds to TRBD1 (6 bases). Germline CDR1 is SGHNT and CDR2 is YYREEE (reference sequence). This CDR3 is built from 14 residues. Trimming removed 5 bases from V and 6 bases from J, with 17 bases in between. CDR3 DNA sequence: TGTGCCAGCAGTAGGGGGGGAGGGGTCCCTGAAGCTTTCTTT. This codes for CASSRGGGVPEAFF.

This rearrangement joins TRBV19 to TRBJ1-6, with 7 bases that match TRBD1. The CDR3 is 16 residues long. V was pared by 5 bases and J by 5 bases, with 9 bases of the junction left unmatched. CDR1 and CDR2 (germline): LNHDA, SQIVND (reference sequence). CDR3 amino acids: CASSPQVGQDNSPLHF. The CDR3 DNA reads TGTGCCAGTAGTCCACAAGTCGGACAGGATAATTCACCCCTCCACTTT. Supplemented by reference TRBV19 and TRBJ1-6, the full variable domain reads DGGITQSPKYLFRKEGQNVTLSCEQNLNHDAMYWYRQDPGQGLRLIYYSQIVNDFQKGDIAEGYSVSREKKESFPLTVTSAQKNPTAFYLCASSPQVGQDNSPLHFGNGTRLTVT.

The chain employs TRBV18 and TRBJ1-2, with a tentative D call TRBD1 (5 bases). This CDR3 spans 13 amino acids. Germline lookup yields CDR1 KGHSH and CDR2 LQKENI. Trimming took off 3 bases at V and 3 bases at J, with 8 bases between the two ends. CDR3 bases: TGTGCCAGCTCACCCACCAGGGACTATGGCTACACCTTC. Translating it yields CASSPTRDYGYTF.